One and the same sample provided the 27 T cell receptor beta chains below, sequenced in a study of beta chain features in type 1 diabetes. The authors reverse transcribed all of the isolated RNA, so sequencing captured expressed TCRB transcripts. Using immunoSEQ multiplex PCR, the repertoire was profiled, and TCRdb retains in-frame clones only, with some absent. The sample records about 340,000 clones, 7.5% to 9% being singletons. Sample: central memory CD4+ T cells from blood. Receptors originate from a woman aged 18-29 years in good health.

This chain connects TRBV21-1 to TRBJ2-5; TRBD1 is the table's D call, not checked against the DNA. TRBV21-1 is deemed a pseudogene. This CDR3 is 13 amino acids long. Here the CDR3 reads CASFTGLQETQYF. In nucleotides, the CDR3 is TGTGCCAGCTTCACAGGGCTCCAAGAGACCCAGTACTTC.

The CDR3: CASSAGTGKNTQYF. CDR3 coding DNA: TGTGCCAGCAGCGCGGGGACAGGGAAAAATACGCAGTATTTT. The gene calls are TRBV7-9 and TRBJ2-3, with TRBD1 identical over 9 bases. V shed 5 bases and J 7 bases; nucleotides not matched to a gene: 7. The CDR3 is 14 amino acids. Germline values: CDR1 SEHNR, CDR2 FQNEAQ (reference sequence).

The chain employs TRBV6-5 and TRBJ2-1; D not certain. Trimming removed 4 bases at V and 8 bases at J, with 15 bases between. Germline loops: CDR1 MNHEY, CDR2 SVGAGI. The CDR3 loop spans 14 amino acids. CDR3 amino acids: CASSSSFANYEQFF. The CDR3 region has the DNA TGTGCCAGCAGTTCGAGCTTTGCCAACTATGAGCAGTTCTTC.

This clone was observed a few times. This probably arose from a read error, given a far larger clone one base away. The chain combines TRBV11-2 with TRBJ2-1; no clear D. V was shortened by 3 bases and J by 3 bases, with 0 bases between the two germline ends. The CDR3 has 11 residues. CDR1 SGHAT and CDR2 FQNNGV come from the germline V gene. The CDR3 DNA is TGTGCCAGCAGCTTCTACAATGAGCAGTTCTTC. Translated: CASSFYNEQFF.

This chain uses TRBV7-2 with TRBJ2-1; 10 nucleotides align to TRBD1. CDR3 length equals 15 residues. CDR1 and CDR2 (germline): SGHTA, FQGNSA. V shed 1 base, J shed 9 bases, and the junction held 6 bases outside the gene matches. The CDR3 DNA is TGTGCCAGCAGCTTAGTGGGACAGGGGACAACTGAGCAGTTCTTC. As protein: CASSLVGQGTTEQFF.

The chain carries TRBV4-3 and TRBJ2-2; D is uncertain. This CDR3 has 14 residues. V lost 1 base to trimming and J lost 6 bases, with 9 bases between them. In germline, CDR1 is LGHNA, CDR2 YSLEER. Written as DNA, the CDR3 is TGCGCCAGCAGCCAAGCGGAACTGCCCGGGGAGCTGTTTTTT. It codes for CASSQAELPGELFF.

The table lists this clone with a few counts. The chain is built from TRBV28 and TRBJ2-7; TRBD2 matches at 9 bases. From germline, CDR1 is MDHEN and CDR2 SYDVKM. The CDR3 consists of 11 residues. CDR3 amino acids: CGAGGYSEQYF. The CDR3 nucleotides read TGTGGTGCGGGGGGGTATAGCGAGCAGTACTTC.

The gene calls are TRBV6-1 and TRBJ2-3, with 8 bases lining up with TRBD1. Per germline, CDR1 MNHNS and CDR2 SASEGT. The CDR3 has 15 residues. J lost 0 bases, V lost 6 bases, and 5 bases had no gene match. CDR3 sequence (DNA): TGTGCCAGCAGGATCCAGGGGGCTAGCACAGATACGCAGTATTTT. This translates into CASRIQGASTDTQYF.

Only a few counts were recorded for this clone. The chain links TRBV7-2 to TRBJ2-3; 7 bases line up with TRBD1. V shed 8 bases, J shed 4 bases, and the junction held 9 bases outside the gene matches. The CDR3 extends over 14 amino acids. Germline V CDR1 and CDR2: SGHTA, FQGNSA. CDR3 bases: TGTGCCAGCCGTAAAGGGGGCCACGCAGATACGCAGTATTTT. This codes for CASRKGGHADTQYF.

V is TRBV9 and J is TRBJ2-3; 7 nucleotides align to TRBD2. The CDR3 contains 17 residues. After removal of 2 bases from V and 3 bases from J, the junction contained 12 bases not matched to a gene. The germline CDR1 and CDR2 sequences are SGDLS and YYNGEE. CDR3 sequence reads: CASSVSTSTEGTDTQYF. CDR3 coding DNA: TGTGCCAGCAGCGTCTCGACTAGCACGGAAGGGACAGATACGCAGTATTTT.

This clone was counted many times. The rearrangement links TRBV18 to TRBJ2-1, with D unclear. In germline, CDR1 is KGHSH, CDR2 LQKENI. This CDR3 region has 11 residues. V gave up 4 bases and J gave up 8 bases, with 6 bases separating them. CDR3 sequence: CASSLRDEQFF. CDR3 DNA: TGTGCCAGCTCACTAAGGGATGAGCAGTTCTTC.

This clone occurred many times. The J gene is TRBJ2-7, the V gene TRBV7-9; 7 positions agree with TRBD2. The V segment lost 7 bases and the J segment 3 bases; nucleotides outside the gene matches: 9. CDR1 and CDR2 (germline): SEHNR, FQNEAQ (reference sequence). This CDR3 contains 14 residues. Written as DNA, the CDR3 is TGTGCCAGCACCCCCGGGGGGAGCCTCTACGAGCAGTACTTC. Translating it yields CASTPGGSLYEQYF.

Ten or more counts support this clone. At one end, the junction sequence differs from germline, possibly due to a read error. The rearrangement uses TRBV7-2 and TRBJ2-5; perhaps TRBD2 as D (6 bases). In germline, CDR1 is SGHTA, CDR2 FQGNSA. This CDR3 is built from 13 residues. CDR3 loop: CASSLDLAGVADF. Written as DNA, the CDR3 is TGTGCCAGCAGCTTGGACCTAGCAGGTGTAGCGGACTTC.

This clone came up a few times. The chain employs TRBV11-2 and TRBJ2-1; possible D gene TRBD1, 5 bases. Trimming left V 5 bases short and J 5 bases short, with 13 bases between. The germline gives CDR1 SGHAT, CDR2 FQNNGV. This CDR3 has 14 amino acids. CDR3 amino acids: CASSRGALDNEQFF. CDR3 nucleotides: TGTGCCAGCAGCAGGGGTGCCTTAGACAATGAGCAGTTCTTC.

This clone was recorded many times. V usage is TRBV10-3 and J usage is TRBJ2-1; 7 nucleotides match TRBD2. Trimming cost V 5 bases and J 8 bases; bases outside gene matches: 9. The length of the CDR3 is 14 residues. CDR1 and CDR2 (germline): ENHRY, SYGVKD. CDR3 coding DNA: TGTGCCATCAGTCCGGCGGGAGATACCTATGAGCAGTTCTTC. As protein: CAISPAGDTYEQFF.

This clone was detected only a few times. One end of the junction does not line up with germline, which may come from a read error. V is TRBV15 and J is TRBJ2-1; 16 nucleotides align to TRBD2. The CDR3 is 20 residues long. Looked up from germline, CDR1 is LNHNV and CDR2 is YYDKDF (reference sequence). The CDR3 sequence: CATRSLGLAGGPAGYTEQFF. In DNA, the CDR3 is TGTGCCACCCGCTCTCTGGGACTAGCGGGAGGGCCTGCCGGTTACACTGAGCAGTTCTTC.

Many counts were recorded for this clone. Written as DNA, the CDR3 is TGTGCCACACACCCTTCTAGCGGGACGCATGAGCAGTTCTTC. Protein product: CATHPSSGTHEQFF. This chain uses TRBV10-3 with TRBJ2-1, with TRBD2 identical over 9 bases. J was trimmed by 8 bases and V by 10 bases; bases with no gene match: 12. The germline V gene has CDR1 ENHRY and CDR2 SYGVKD. This CDR3 is 14 amino acids long.

The sample holds a few counts of this clone. The gene calls are TRBV4-2 and TRBJ2-7; no definite D call. CDR1 and CDR2 from the germline V gene are LGHNA and YNFKEQ. This CDR3 region has 14 residues. V shed 0 bases and J shed 6 bases, with 12 bases lying between them. CDR3 nucleotide sequence: TGTGCCAGCAGCCAAGATAAGAAGTTAATCGAGCAGTACTTC. Its translation is CASSQDKKLIEQYF.

The V call is TRBV7-8, the J call TRBJ2-5, with D maybe TRBD1 (6 bases). CDR3 length: 15 amino acids. CDR1 is SGHVS and CDR2 is FQNEAQ in the germline V gene. The V gene lost 4 bases and the J gene lost 1 base, with 13 bases spanning the gap. CDR3 in amino acids: CASSSDSSFQETQYF. CDR3 in DNA: TGTGCCAGCAGCTCGGACAGTAGCTTCCAAGAGACCCAGTACTTC.

The sample holds many counts of this clone. The chain recombines TRBV6-5 with TRBJ1-4, with TRBD1 identical over 8 bases. V lost 2 bases to trimming and J lost 7 bases; unmatched junction nucleotides: 6. Per the germline V gene, CDR1 is MNHEY and CDR2 is SVGAGI. This CDR3 contains 15 residues. The CDR3 protein is CASSYGQGGGEKLFF. For the CDR3, the DNA is TGTGCCAGCAGTTACGGACAGGGAGGCGGTGAAAAACTGTTTTTT.

This clone was seen a handful of times. The chain carries TRBV11-2 and TRBJ2-3; D not resolved. Germline V gene data show CDR1 as SGHAT and CDR2 as FQNNGV. The germline V and J ends were trimmed by 5 bases and 6 bases, with 9 bases remaining between them. This CDR3 has 12 amino acids. The CDR3 here is CASSPAWDTQYF. The CDR3 DNA follows: TGTGCCAGCAGCCCCGCATGGGATACGCAGTATTTT.

The J gene is TRBJ1-3, the V gene TRBV11-2; D not certain. The CDR3 covers 15 residues. V lost 2 bases, J lost 1 base, and 9 bases lay in between. The germline V gene has CDR1 SGHAT and CDR2 FQNNGV. The CDR3 DNA sequence: TGTGCCAGCAGCTTAAACAGCCAATCTGGAAACACCATATATTTT. Protein product: CASSLNSQSGNTIYF.

This clone was picked up a small number of times. The CDR3, as DNA: TGTGCCAGCAGCCCCATGGGGGGAGCAGTAGATACGCAGTATTTT. This gives the protein CASSPMGGAVDTQYF. This sequence joins TRBV11-2 and TRBJ2-3; a weak D match, TRBD2 (6 bases). The CDR3 sequence is 15 residues long. With 5 bases removed from V and 5 bases from J, the gap between germline ends came to 17 bases. Looked up from germline, CDR1 is SGHAT and CDR2 is FQNNGV.

The chain recombines TRBV7-2 with TRBJ2-7, with 11 bases fitting TRBD1. J gave up 10 bases and V 5 bases, and 10 bases lay outside the gene matches. The CDR3 is made up of 14 amino acids. The V gene's germline CDR1 is SGHTA and CDR2 FQGNSA. Here the CDR3 DNA reads TGTGCCAGCAGCGCGCCCTGGACAGGGGGCGGTCAGTACTTC. This codes for CASSAPWTGGGQYF.

This chain connects TRBV9 to TRBJ2-3; D not resolved. Germline assignment: CDR1 SGDLS and CDR2 YYNGEE. This CDR3 is built from 14 residues. The ends were cut back, 0 bases at V and 2 bases at J, with 7 bases in the middle. The CDR3 sequence is CASSVAGNTDTQYF. DNA for the CDR3: TGTGCCAGCAGCGTAGCTGGAAACACAGATACGCAGTATTTT.

The sample holds a few counts of this clone. This chain connects TRBV7-3 to TRBJ2-2; D is ambiguous. CDR3 size: 15 residues. Germline CDR1 and CDR2: SGHTA and FQGTGA. V was pared by 5 bases and J by 3 bases, with 13 bases between. The CDR3 protein is CASSPTLGYTGELFF. The DNA of the CDR3 is TGTGCCAGCAGCCCCACACTGGGTTACACCGGGGAGCTGTTTTTT.

This clone was counted a few times. The CDR3, as DNA: TGTGCCATCAGAGACCCGGGACTAGCGGGAGACAATGAGCAGTTCTTC. Its translation: CAIRDPGLAGDNEQFF. The chain links TRBV10-3 to TRBJ2-1, with TRBD2 matching over 14 bases. The CDR3 runs 16 residues. Unmatched junction bases numbered 6, after V lost 6 bases and J lost 5 bases. Germline V gene sequence: CDR1 ENHRY, CDR2 SYGVKD.